The rows below give T cell receptor beta chains drawn from one sample of a study of cytomegalovirus exposure and HLA in healthy donors. The method was immunoSEQ multiplex PCR; TCRdb's version includes in-frame clones alone and lacks a portion of them. The sample yields 80,000 to 130,000 clones, more than 65% seen once. Sequenced material: PBMCs. The source of these receptors is a woman aged 45-65 years in good health and CMV-seropositive. CDR3s include the opening cysteine and the closing phenylalanine or tryptophan. A D gene is named only where the DNA matches it firmly. Only part of the rows carry a size: once, few, many, or a class if the clone is expanded.

size	D	V	J	DNA	CDR3
NA	NA	TRBV7-3	TRBJ2-3	TGTGCCAGCAGCTTAATGGGCAGGGGAACTGGGGCAGATACGCAGTATTTT	CASSLMGRGTGADTQYF
NA	TRBD1	TRBV18	TRBJ1-6	TGTGCCAGCTCACCGGACAGGGACGGATCACCCCTCCACTTT	CASSPDRDGSPLHF
NA	TRBD1	TRBV5-1	TRBJ2-7	TGCGCCAGCAGCCTGACCCCGGGACAGGGGGCCTACGAGCAGTACTTC	CASSLTPGQGAYEQYF
NA	TRBD1	TRBV2	TRBJ1-4	TGTGCCAGCAGTGCGTCAGGGGGAGGAGAAAAACTGTTTTTT	CASSASGGGEKLFF
NA	TRBD1	TRBV7-3	TRBJ1-2	TGTGCCAGCAGCTTAGACCCGGGACAGGGGGACTATGGCTACACCTTC	CASSLDPGQGDYGYTF
few	NA	TRBV5-8	TRBJ1-1	TGTGCCAGCAGCCGGGGGTTGGTAGAAGCTTTCTTT	CASSRGLVEAFF
NA	NA	TRBV6-1	TRBJ2-5	TGTGCCAGCACCGAAGGGGTTGGGAAATCGGACTTC	CASTEGVGKSDF
NA	TRBD1	TRBV27	TRBJ1-1	TGTGCCAGCAGTCAATTACAGGGGTCAAAAGCTTTCTTT	CASSQLQGSKAFF
few	NA	TRBV2	TRBJ2-7	TGTGCCAGCAGTGAACAAGGGCAGGGCCGGTACGAGCAGTACTTC	CASSEQGQGRYEQYF
NA	NA	TRBV6-5	TRBJ1-6	TGTGCCAGCAGTACAACCTATAATTCACCCCTCCACTTT	CASSTTYNSPLHF
once	NA	TRBV18	TRBJ2-7	TGTGCCAGCTCACCACTCGGTGAGTCCTACGAGCAGTACTTC	CASSPLGESYEQYF
NA	TRBD1	TRBV6-1	TRBJ1-2	TGTGCCAGCAGTGAAACCGGACAGGGTGGCCATGGCTACACCTTC	CASSETGQGGHGYTF
NA	NA	TRBV27	TRBJ2-3	TGTGCCACCTCAAGAGGAACCACAGATACGCAGTATTTT	CATSRGTTDTQYF
once	TRBD1	TRBV4-1	TRBJ1-3	TGCGCCAGCAGCCAGCCCACAGGGGACCCTGGAAACACCATATATTTT	CASSQPTGDPGNTIYF
few	TRBD1	TRBV6-4	TRBJ2-3	TGTGCCAGCAGTGACACACAGGGGGGCACAGATACGCAGTATTTT	CASSDTQGGTDTQYF
NA	NA	TRBV7-9	TRBJ2-6	TGTGCCAGCAGCTTAGAGCTGAGCTCTGGGGCCAACGTCCTGACTTTC	CASSLELSSGANVLTF
NA	NA	TRBV19	TRBJ1-1	TGTGCCAGTAGTCCTCGGAACACTGAAGCTTTCTTT	CASSPRNTEAFF
NA	NA	TRBV11-1	TRBJ1-1	TGTGCCAGCAGCTCCGAGAGCAGGGAAGCTTTCTTT	CASSSESREAFF
medium-sized	TRBD1	TRBV7-8	TRBJ1-1	TGTGCCAGCAGCTTAACAGGGGGCACTGAAGCTTTCTTT	CASSLTGGTEAFF
once	TRBD1	TRBV4-1	TRBJ2-2	TGCGCCAGCAGCAATGGCAGGGGGCCGGAGACCGGGGAGCTGTTTTTT	CASSNGRGPETGELFF
NA	NA	TRBV21-1	TRBJ2-7	TGTGCCAGCAGCAACAGGACAACCTACGAGCAGTACTTC	CASSNRTTYEQYF
few	NA	TRBV18	TRBJ2-5	TGTGCCAGCTCACCACCGGGCGGGACGGCGGCCCAGTACTTC	CASSPPGGTAAQYF
once	NA	TRBV29-1	TRBJ2-7	TGCAGCGTTGAAGACGGGGCCTACGAGCAGTACTTC	CSVEDGAYEQYF
NA	NA	TRBV11-2	TRBJ1-1	TGTGCCAGCAGTCTCCAGGGTGCCACTGAAGCTTTCTTT	CASSLQGATEAFF
NA	TRBD1	TRBV9	TRBJ2-7	TGTGCCAGCAGCCTAGGGACAGTGGTAGGCTACGAGCAGTACTTC	CASSLGTVVGYEQYF
NA	NA	TRBV18	TRBJ2-6	TGTGCCAGCTCGGAACCAGGGACTGGGGCCAACGTCCTGACTTTC	CASSEPGTGANVLTF